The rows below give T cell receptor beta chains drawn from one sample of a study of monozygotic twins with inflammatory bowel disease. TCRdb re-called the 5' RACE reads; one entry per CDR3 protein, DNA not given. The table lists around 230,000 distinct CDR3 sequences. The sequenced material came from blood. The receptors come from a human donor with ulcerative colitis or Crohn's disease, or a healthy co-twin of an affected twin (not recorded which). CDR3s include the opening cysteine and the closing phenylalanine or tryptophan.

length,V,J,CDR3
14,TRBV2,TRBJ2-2,CATRPMINTGELFF
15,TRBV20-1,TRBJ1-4,CSANQGGQGREKLFF
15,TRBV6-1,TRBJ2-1,CASSVGRAVIFEQFF
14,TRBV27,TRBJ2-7,CASSLTSTYYEQYF
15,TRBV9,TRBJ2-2,CASSREARGPGELFF
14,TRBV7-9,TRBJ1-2,CASSLTGGGYGYTF
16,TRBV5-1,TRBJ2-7,CASSTFRVGGSYEQYF
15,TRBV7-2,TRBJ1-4,CASSLGLTTNEKLFF
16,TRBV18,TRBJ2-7,CASSPAGTSLIYEQYF
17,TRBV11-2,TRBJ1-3,CASSLDDGSISGNTIYF
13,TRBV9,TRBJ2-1,CASSVAGDNEQFF
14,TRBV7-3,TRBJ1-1,CASSSIGLGTEAFF
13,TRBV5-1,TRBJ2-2,CASSLAVGEELFF
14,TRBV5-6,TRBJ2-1,CASSLTGAGNEQFF
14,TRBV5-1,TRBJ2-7,CASSLATGPYEQYF
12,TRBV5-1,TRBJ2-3,CASQHSTDTQYF
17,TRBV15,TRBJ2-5,CATSRDPERGGRKTQYF
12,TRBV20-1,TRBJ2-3,CSSNGGSDTQYF
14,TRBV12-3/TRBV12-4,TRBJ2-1,CASSIGTVYGEQFF
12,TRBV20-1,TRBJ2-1,CSAKEGMNEQFF
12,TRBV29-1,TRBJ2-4,CSVVFTGDIQYF
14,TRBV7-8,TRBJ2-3,CASSLWAGTDTQYF
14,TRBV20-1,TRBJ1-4,CSARGGATNEKLFF
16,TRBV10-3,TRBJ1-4,CAISESGGGSLEKLFF
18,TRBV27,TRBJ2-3,CASSGLAGGVFGTDTQYF
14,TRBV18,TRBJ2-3,CASSVRGLTDTQYF
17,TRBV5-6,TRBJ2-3,CASSRQPASGGADTQYF
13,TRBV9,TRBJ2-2,CASSVEGSGELFF
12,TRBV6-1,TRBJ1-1,CASSDPNTEAFF
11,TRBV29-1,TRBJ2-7,CSVGPYYEQYF
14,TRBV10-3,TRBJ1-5,CAILSGGINQPQHF
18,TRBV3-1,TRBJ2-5,CASSQDLVRGDLQETQYF
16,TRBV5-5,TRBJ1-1,CASSLGNRAMNTEAFF
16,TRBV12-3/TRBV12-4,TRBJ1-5,CASSLAGQGSNQPQHF
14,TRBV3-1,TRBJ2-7,CASSQEGPSTEQYF
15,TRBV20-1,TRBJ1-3,CSARGVGSSGNTIYF
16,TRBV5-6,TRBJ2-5,CASSPLASLVQETQYF
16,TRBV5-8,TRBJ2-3,CASSLGPGQGTNTQYF
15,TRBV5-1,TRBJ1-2,CASSLEQGANYGYTF
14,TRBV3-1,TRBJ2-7,CASSQGGGAYEQYF
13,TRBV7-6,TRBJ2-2,CASSLTGAGELFF
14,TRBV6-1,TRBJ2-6,CASRTLSGANVLTF
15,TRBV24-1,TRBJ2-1,CATSGGVKVLDEQFF
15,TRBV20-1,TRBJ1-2,CSASGDRGQGYGYTF
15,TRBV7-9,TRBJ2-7,CASSFLGTGENEQYF
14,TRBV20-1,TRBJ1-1,CSALERTENTEAFF
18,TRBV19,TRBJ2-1,CASSIEGVKGLSGDEQFF
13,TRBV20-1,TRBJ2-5,CSASFQVQETQYF
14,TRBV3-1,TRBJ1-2,CASSNGRVNYGYTF
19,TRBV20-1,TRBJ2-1,CSAYTGTGGVSALYNEQFF
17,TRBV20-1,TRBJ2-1,CSARDRTGLARYNEQFF
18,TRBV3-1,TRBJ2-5,CASSQDRRRGRRQETQYF
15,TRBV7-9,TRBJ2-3,CASSPQGGGYETQYF
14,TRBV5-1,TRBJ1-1,CASSLQGGDTEAFF